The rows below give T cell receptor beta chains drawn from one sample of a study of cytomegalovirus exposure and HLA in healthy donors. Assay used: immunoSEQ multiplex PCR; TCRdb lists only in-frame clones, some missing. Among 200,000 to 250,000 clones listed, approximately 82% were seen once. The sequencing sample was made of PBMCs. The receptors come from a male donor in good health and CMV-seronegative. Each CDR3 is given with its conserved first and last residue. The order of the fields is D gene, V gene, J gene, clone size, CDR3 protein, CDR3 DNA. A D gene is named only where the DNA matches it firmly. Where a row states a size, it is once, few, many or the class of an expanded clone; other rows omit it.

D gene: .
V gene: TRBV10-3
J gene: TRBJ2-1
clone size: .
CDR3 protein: CATGPGGLF
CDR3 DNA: TGTGCCACCGGGCCGGGGGGCCTCTTC

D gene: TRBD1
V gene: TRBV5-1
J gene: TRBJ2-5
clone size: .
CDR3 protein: CASSLGRTGLETQYF
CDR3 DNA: TGCGCCAGCAGCTTGGGTAGGACAGGGCTTGAGACCCAGTACTTC

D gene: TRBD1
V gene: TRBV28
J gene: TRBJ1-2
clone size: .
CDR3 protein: CASSRGDRGDYGYTF
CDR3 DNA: TGTGCCAGCAGTCGTGGGGACAGGGGGGACTATGGCTACACCTTC

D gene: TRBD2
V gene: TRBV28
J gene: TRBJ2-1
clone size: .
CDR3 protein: CAISGGSNEQFF
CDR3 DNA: TGTGCCATCTCGGGCGGGAGCAATGAGCAGTTCTTC

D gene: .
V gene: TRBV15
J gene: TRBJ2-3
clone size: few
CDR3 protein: CATSRGGQRSISTDTQYF
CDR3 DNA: TGTGCCACCAGCAGAGGTGGCCAGCGTAGCATTAGCACAGATACGCAGTATTTT

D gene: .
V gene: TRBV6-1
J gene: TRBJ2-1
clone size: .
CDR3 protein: CASSPTITYNEQFF
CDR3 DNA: TGTGCCAGCAGTCCGACAATAACCTACAATGAGCAGTTCTTC

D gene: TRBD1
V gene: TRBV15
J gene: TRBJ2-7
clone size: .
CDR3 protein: CATSTDRGGDEQYF
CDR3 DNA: TGTGCCACCAGCACGGACAGGGGAGGCGACGAGCAGTACTTC

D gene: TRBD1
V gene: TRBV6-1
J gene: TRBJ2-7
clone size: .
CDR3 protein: CASSVDITGGLLYEQYF
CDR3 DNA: TGTGCCAGCAGTGTAGACATTACAGGGGGACTGCTCTACGAGCAGTACTTC

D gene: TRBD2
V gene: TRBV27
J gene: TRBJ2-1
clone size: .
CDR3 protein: CASNRPSGSMFF
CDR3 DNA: TGTGCCAGCAACCGCCCTAGCGGGAGTATGTTCTTC

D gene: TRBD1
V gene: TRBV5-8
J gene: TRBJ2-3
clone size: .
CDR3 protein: CASRRQGAASDTQYF
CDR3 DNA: TGTGCCAGCAGAAGACAGGGCGCCGCATCAGATACGCAGTATTTT

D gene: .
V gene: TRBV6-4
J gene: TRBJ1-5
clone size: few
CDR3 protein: CASSESAGSNQPQHF
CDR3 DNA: TGTGCCAGCAGTGAATCAGCCGGGAGCAATCAGCCCCAGCATTTT

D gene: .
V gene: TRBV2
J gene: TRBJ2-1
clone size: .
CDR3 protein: CATGGTRSYNEQFF
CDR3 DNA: TGTGCCACAGGGGGGACTAGATCCTACAATGAGCAGTTCTTC

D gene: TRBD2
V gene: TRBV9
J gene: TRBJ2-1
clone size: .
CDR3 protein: CASRPGLALHEQFF
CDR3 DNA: TGTGCCAGCAGGCCGGGACTAGCGCTCCATGAGCAGTTCTTC

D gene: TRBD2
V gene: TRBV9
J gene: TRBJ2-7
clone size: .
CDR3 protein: CASSEGLADSYEQYF
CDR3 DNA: TGTGCCAGCAGCGAGGGACTAGCGGACTCCTACGAGCAGTACTTC

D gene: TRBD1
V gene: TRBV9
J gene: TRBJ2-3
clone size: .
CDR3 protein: CASSAAGTGWWDTQYF
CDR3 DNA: TGTGCCAGCAGCGCCGCCGGGACAGGGTGGTGGGATACGCAGTATTTT

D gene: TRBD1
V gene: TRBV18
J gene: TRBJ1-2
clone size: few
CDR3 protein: CASSPLDRAEGYTF
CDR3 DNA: TGTGCCAGCTCACCATTGGACAGGGCCGAGGGCTACACCTTC